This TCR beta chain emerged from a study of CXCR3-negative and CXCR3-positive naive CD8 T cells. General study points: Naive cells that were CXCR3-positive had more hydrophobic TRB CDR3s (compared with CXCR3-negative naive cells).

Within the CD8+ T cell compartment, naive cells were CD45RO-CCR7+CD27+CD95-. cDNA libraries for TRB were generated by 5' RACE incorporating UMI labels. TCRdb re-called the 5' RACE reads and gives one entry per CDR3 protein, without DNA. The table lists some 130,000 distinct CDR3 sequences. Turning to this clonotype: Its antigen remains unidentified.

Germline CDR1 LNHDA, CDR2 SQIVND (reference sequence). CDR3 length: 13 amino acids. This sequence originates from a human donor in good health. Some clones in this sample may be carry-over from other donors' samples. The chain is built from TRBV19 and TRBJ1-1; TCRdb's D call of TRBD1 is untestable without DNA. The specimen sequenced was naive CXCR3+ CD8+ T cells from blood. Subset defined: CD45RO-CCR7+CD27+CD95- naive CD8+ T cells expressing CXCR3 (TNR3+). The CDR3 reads CATHEGGYTEAFF. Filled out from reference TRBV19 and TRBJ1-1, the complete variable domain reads DGGITQSPKYLFRKEGQNVTLSCEQNLNHDAMYWYRQDPGQGLRLIYYSQIVNDFQKGDIAEGYSVSREKKESFPLTVTSAQKNPTAFYLCATHEGGYTEAFFGQGTRLTVV.